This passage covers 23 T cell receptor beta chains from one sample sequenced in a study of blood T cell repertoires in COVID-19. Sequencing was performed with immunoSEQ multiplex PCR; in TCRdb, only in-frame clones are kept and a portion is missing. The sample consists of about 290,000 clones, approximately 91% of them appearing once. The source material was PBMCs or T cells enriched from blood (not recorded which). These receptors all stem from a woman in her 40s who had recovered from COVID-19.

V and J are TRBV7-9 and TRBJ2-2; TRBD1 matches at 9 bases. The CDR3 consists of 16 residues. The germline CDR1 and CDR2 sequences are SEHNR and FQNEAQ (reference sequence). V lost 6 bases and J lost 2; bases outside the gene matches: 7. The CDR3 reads CASRRTGGLNTGELFF. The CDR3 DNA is TGTGCCAGCAGACGAACAGGGGGCTTAAACACCGGGGAGCTGTTTTTT.

CDR3 in DNA: TGTGCCAGCAGCTTAGACCCAGGGGGCCCTCTGAACACTGAAGCTTTCTTT. Its protein product is CASSLDPGGPLNTEAFF. The chain has TRBV7-2 and TRBJ1-1; 8 nucleotides match TRBD1. Germline assignment: CDR1 SGHTA and CDR2 FQGNSA. This CDR3 spans 17 amino acids. V shed 1 base, J shed 0 bases, and the junction held 7 bases outside the gene matches.

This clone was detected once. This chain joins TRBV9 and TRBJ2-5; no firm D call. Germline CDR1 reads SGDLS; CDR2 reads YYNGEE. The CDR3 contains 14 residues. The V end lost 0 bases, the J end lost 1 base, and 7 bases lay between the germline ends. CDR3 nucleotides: TGTGCCAGCAGCGTAGGGCCGATCCAAGAGACCCAGTACTTC. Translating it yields CASSVGPIQETQYF. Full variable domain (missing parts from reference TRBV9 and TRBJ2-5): DSGVTQTPKHLITATGQRVTLRCSPRSGDLSVYWYQQSLDQGLQFLIQYYNGEERAKGNILERFSAQQFPDLHSELNLSSLELGDSALYFCASSVGPIQETQYFGPGTRLLVL.

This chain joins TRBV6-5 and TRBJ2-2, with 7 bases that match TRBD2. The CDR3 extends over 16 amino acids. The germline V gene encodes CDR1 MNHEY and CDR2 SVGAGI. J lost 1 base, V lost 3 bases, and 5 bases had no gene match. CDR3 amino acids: CASSYSGTMNTGELFF. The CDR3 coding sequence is TGTGCCAGCAGTTATTCAGGGACTATGAACACCGGGGAGCTGTTTTTT.

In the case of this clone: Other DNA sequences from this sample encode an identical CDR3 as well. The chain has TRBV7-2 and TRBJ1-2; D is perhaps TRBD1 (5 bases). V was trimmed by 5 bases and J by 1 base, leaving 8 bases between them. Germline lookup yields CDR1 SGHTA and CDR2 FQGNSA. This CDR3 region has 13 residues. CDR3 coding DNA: TGTGCCAGCAGCCCCCAGGGTAACTATGGCTACACCTTC. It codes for CASSPQGNYGYTF.

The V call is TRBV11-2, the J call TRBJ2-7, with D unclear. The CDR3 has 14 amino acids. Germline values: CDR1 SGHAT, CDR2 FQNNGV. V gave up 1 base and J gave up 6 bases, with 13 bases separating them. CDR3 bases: TGTGCCAGCAGCTTAGGAGGATTTGTCTCCGAGCAGTACTTC. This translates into CASSLGGFVSEQYF.

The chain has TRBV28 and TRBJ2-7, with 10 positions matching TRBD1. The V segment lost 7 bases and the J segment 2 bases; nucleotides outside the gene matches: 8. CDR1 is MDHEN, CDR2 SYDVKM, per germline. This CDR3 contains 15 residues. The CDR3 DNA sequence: TGTGCCAGCACTCCGCCGGGACAGGGGACCTACGAGCAGTACTTC. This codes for CASTPPGQGTYEQYF. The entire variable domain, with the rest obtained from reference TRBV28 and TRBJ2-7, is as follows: DVKVTQSSRYLVKRTGEKVFLECVQDMDHENMFWYRQDPGLGLRLIYFSYDVKMKEKGDIPEGYSVSREKKERFSLILESASTNQTSMYLCASTPPGQGTYEQYFGPGTRLTVT.

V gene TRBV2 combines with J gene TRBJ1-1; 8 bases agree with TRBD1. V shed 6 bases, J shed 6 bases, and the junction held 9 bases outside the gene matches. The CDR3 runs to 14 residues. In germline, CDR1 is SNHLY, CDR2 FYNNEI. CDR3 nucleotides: TGTGCCAGCAGGGCCCTTCAGGGGGCCGCTGAAGCTTTCTTT. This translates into CASRALQGAAEAFF.

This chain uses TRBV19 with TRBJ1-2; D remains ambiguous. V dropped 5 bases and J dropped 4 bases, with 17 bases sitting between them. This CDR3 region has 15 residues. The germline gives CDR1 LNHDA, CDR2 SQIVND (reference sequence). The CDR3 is CASSAREAMSYGYTF. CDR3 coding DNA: TGTGCCAGTAGTGCCCGGGAAGCAATGTCCTATGGCTACACCTTC.

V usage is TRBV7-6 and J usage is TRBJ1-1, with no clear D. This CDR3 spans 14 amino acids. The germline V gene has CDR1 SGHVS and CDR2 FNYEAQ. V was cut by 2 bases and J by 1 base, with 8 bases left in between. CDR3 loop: CASSLHNRNTEAFF. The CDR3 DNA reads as TGTGCCAGCAGCTTACACAACCGGAACACTGAAGCTTTCTTT.

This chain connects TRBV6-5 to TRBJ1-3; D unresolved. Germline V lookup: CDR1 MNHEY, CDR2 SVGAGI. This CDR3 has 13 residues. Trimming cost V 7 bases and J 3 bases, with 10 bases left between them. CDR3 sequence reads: CASTRSGGNTIYF. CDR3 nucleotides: TGTGCCAGCACGAGGTCGGGTGGAAACACCATATATTTT.

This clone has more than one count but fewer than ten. The DNA for the CDR3 is TGTGCCAGCAGCGAGACAGGGGGTTTCCGCACAGATACGCAGTATTTT. It codes for CASSETGGFRTDTQYF. The chain carries TRBV5-5 and TRBJ2-3; 9 nucleotides agree with TRBD1. Trimming removed 4 bases from V and 1 base from J; junction bases left unmatched: 7. This CDR3 is built from 16 residues. CDR1 and CDR2 from the germline V gene are SGHKS and YYEKEE (reference sequence).

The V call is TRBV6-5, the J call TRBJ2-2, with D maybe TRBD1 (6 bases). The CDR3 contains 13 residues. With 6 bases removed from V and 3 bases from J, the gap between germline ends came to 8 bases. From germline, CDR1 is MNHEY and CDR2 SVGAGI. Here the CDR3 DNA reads TGTGCCAGCAGACGGACAGACACCGGGGAGCTGTTTTTT. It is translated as CASRRTDTGELFF.

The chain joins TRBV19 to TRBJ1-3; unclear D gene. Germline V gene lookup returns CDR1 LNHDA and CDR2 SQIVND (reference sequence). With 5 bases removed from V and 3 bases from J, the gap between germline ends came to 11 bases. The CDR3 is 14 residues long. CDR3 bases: TGTGCCAGTAGTGGCAAGAGGGATGGAAACACCATATATTTT. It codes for CASSGKRDGNTIYF.

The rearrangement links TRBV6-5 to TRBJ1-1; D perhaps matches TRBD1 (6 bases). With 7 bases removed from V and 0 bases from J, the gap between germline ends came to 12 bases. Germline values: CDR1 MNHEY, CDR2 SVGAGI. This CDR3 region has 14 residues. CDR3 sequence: CASNTGTMNTEAFF. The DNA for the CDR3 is TGTGCCAGCAACACAGGGACCATGAACACTGAAGCTTTCTTT.

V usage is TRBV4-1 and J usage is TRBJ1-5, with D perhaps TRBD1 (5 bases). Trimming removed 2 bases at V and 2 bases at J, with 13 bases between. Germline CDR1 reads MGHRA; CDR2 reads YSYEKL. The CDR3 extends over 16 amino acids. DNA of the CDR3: TGCGCCAGCAGCCAAATAAGGGGAGGGGGCAATCAGCCCCAGCATTTT. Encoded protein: CASSQIRGGGNQPQHF.

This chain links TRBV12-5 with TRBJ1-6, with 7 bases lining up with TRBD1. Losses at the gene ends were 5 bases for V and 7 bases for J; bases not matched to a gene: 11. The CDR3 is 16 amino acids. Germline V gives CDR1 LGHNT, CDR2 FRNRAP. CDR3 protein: CASGRNNDRANSPLHF. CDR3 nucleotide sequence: TGTGCTAGTGGTCGAAACAATGACAGGGCCAATTCACCCCTCCACTTT. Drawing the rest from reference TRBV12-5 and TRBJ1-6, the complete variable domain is DARVTQTPRHKVTEMGQEVTMRCQPILGHNTVFWYRQTMMQGLELLAYFRNRAPLDDSGMPKDRFSAEMPDATLATLKIQPSEPRDSAVYFCASGRNNDRANSPLHFGNGTRLTVT.

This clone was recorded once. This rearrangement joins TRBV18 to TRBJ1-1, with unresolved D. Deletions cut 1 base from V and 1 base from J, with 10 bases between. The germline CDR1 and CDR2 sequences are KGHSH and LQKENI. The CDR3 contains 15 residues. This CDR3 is CASSPQEKANTEAFF. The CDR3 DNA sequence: TGTGCCAGCTCACCACAAGAGAAAGCGAACACTGAAGCTTTCTTT. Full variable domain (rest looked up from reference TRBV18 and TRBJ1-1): NAGVMQNPRHLVRRRGQEARLRCSPMKGHSHVYWYRQLPEEGLKFMVYLQKENIIDESGMPKERFSAEFPKEGPSILRIQQVVRGDSAAYFCASSPQEKANTEAFFGQGTRLTVV.

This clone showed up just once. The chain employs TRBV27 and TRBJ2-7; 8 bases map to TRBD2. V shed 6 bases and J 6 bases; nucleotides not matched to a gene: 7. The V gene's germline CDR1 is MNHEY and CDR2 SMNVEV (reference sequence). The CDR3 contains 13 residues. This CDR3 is CASRGRGGTEQYF. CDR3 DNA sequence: TGTGCCAGCAGGGGTCGGGGGGGCACCGAGCAGTACTTC.

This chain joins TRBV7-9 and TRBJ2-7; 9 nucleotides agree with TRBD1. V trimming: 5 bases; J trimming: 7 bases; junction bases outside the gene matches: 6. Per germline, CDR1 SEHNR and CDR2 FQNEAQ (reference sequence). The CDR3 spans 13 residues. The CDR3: CASSAGTGREQYF. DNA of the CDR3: TGTGCCAGCAGCGCCGGGACAGGGAGGGAGCAGTACTTC.

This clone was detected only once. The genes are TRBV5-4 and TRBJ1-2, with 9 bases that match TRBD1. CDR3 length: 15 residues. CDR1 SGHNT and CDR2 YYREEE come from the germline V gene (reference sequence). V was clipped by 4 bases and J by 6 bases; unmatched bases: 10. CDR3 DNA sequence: TGTGCCAGCAGCCCCCCTCCGGGACAGGGCGATGGCTACACCTTC. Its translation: CASSPPPGQGDGYTF. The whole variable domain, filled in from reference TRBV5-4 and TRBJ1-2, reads ETGVTQSPTHLIKTRGQQVTLRCSSQSGHNTVSWYQQALGQGPQFIFQYYREEENGRGNFPPRFSGLQFPNYSSELNVNALELDDSALYLCASSPPPGQGDGYTFGSGTRLTVV.

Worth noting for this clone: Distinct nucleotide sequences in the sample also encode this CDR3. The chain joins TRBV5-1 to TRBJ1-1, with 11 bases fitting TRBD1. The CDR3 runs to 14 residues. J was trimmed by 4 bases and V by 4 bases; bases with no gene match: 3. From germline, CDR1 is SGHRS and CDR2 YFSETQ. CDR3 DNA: TGCGCCAGCAGCCCGGGGACAGGGGGCACTGAAGCTTTCTTT. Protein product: CASSPGTGGTEAFF.

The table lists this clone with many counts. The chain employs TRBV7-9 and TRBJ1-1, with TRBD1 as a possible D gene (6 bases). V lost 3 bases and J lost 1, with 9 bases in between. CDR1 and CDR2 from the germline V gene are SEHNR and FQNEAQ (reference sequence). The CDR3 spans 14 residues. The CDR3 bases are TGTGCCAGCAGCTTGGACAGCCCGAACACTGAAGCTTTCTTT. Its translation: CASSLDSPNTEAFF.